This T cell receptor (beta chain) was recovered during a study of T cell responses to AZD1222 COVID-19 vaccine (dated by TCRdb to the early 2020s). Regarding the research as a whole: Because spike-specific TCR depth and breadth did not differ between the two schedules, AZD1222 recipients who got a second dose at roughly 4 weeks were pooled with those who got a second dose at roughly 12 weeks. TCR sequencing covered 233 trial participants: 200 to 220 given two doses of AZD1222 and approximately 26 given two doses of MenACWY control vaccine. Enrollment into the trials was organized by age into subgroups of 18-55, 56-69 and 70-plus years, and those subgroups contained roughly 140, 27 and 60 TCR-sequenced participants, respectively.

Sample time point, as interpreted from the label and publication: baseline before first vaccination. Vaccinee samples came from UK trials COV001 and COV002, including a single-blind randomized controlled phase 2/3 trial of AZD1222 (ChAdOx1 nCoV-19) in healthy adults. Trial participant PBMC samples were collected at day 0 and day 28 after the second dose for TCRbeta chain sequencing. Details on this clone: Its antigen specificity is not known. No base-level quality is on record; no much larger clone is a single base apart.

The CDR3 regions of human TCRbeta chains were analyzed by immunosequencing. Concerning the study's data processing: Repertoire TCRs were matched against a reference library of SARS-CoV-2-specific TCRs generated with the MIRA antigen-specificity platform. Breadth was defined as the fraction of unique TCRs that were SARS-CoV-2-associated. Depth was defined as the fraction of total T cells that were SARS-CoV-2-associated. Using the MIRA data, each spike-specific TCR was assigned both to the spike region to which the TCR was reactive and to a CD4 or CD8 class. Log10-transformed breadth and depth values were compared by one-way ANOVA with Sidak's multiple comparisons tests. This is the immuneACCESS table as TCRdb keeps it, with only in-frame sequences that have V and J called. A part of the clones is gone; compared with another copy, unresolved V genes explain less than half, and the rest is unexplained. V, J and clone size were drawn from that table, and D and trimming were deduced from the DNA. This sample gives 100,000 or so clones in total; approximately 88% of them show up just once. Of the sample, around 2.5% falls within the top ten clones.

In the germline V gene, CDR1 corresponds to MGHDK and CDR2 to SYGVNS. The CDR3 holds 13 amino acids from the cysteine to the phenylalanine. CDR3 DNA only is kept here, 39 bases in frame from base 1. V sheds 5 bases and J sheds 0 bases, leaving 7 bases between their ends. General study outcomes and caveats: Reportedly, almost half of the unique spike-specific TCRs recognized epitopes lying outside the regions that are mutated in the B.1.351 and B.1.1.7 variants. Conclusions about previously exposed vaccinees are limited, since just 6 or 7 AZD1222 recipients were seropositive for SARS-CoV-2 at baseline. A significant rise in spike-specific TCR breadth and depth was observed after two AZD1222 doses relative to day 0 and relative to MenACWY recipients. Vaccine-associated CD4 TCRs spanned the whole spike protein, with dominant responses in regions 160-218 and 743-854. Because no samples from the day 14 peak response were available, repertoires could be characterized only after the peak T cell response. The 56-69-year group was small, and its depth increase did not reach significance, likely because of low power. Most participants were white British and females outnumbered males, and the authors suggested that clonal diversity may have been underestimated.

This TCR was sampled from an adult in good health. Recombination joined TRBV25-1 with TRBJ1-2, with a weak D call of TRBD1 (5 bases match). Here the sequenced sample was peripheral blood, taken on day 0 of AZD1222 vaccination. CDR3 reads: CASSQTANYGYTF. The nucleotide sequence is TGTGCCAGCAGTCAGACAGCTAACTATGGCTACACCTTC.